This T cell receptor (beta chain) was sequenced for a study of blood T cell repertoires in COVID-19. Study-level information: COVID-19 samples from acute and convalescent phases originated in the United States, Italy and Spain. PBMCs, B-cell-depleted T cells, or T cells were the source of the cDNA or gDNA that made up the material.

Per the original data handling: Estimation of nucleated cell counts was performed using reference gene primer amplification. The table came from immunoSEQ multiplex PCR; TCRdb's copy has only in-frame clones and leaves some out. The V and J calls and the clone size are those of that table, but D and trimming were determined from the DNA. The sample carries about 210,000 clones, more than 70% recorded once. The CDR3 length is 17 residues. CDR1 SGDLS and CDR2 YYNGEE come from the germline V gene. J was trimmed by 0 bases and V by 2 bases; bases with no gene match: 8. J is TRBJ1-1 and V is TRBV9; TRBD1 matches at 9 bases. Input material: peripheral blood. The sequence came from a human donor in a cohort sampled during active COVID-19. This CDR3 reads CASSVGDRVPLNTEAFF. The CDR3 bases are TGTGCCAGCAGCGTGGGGGACAGGGTTCCCCTGAACACTGAAGCTTTCTTT.